This TCR beta chain was sequenced during a study of T cell responses to AZD1222 COVID-19 vaccine. Only in-frame clones appear in the TCRdb table, and some are missing; sequencing was by immunoSEQ multiplex PCR. This table has about 140,000 clones, roughly 92% appearing once. This clone appeared a single time. The germline gives CDR1 MDHEN, CDR2 SYDVKM. Trimming removed 3 bases at V and 5 bases at J, with 10 bases between. The CDR3 spans 13 residues. Specimen: peripheral blood, collected on day 0 of AZD1222 vaccination. This TCR derives from an adult in good health. The chain recombines TRBV28 with TRBJ1-2; TRBD1 might be the D (6 bases). The CDR3 region has the DNA TGTGCCAGCAGTTTCCCCGGACAGTATGGCTACACCTTC. Translated: CASSFPGQYGYTF.